These 11 T cell receptor beta chains were all obtained from the same sample, sequenced in a study of breast tumors, draining lymph nodes, adjacent tissues. TCRdb re-called the multiplex PCR reads through MiXCR, storing one row per CDR3 protein. Found here are roughly 70,000 distinct CDR3 sequences, around two fifths of them singletons; the top ten hold over 7.5%. Sequenced material: breast tumor tissue. These receptors came from a female donor with breast cancer. Some clones in this sample may be carry-over from other donors' samples.

In this sample, this clonotype turned up many times. CDR3 region: CAWSVLGGMTDTQYF. As DNA, the CDR3 is TGTGCCTGGAGTGTATTGGGCGGGATGACAGATACGCAGTATTTT. The chain has TRBV30 and TRBJ2-3; D might be TRBD2 (6 bases). There are 15 residues in the CDR3. Germline CDR1 reads GTSNPN; CDR2 reads SVGIG (reference sequence). Trimming took 0 bases from V and 3 from J, leaving 13 bases between them.

The V gene is TRBV12-3 or TRBV12-4, the J gene TRBJ1-1; D remains ambiguous. The CDR3 runs to 12 residues. V lost 5 bases and J lost 3, with 7 bases in between. The CDR3 DNA reads TGTGCCAGCAGTACCATTTACACTGAAGCTTTCTTT. It translates to CASSTIYTEAFF.

This clonotype came up many times. The CDR3 loop reads CASNLGGIGEQFF. The CDR3 DNA is TGTGCCAGCAACCTAGGCGGGATTGGTGAGCAGTTCTTC. The chain employs TRBV12-3 or TRBV12-4 and TRBJ2-1, with D maybe TRBD2 (6 bases). The CDR3 length is 13 residues. Trimming cost V 7 bases and J 9 bases, with 16 bases left between them.

Points on this clonotype: The junction differs from germline at one of its ends, possibly a read error. The chain uses TRBV7-9 and TRBJ2-7; D gene ambiguous. The CDR3 spans 14 residues. Germline CDR1 SEHNR, CDR2 FQNEAQ (reference sequence). The CDR3, as DNA: TGCGCCAGCAGCTCCTCCGGGTCCCGGTACGAGCAGTACTTC. Its translation: CASSSSGSRYEQYF.

The chain couples TRBV5-6 to TRBJ1-6; maybe TRBD1 (5 bases). This CDR3 is 15 amino acids long. Per germline, CDR1 SGHDT and CDR2 YYEEEE. V gave up 3 bases and J gave up 9 bases, with 16 bases separating them. CDR3 protein: CASSWTPGICSPLHF. DNA of the CDR3: TGTGCCAGCAGCTGGACCCCAGGGATTTGTTCACCCCTCCACTTT.

This clonotype appeared many times. V usage is TRBV20-1 and J usage is TRBJ1-6, with TRBD1 matching 9 bases. CDR1 is DFQATT and CDR2 is SNEGSKA in the germline V gene (reference sequence). The CDR3 runs 16 residues. Trimming cost V 0 bases and J 8 bases; bases outside gene matches: 8. Written as DNA, the CDR3 is TGCAGTGCTAGAGATCGGCCGGGACAGGGTCATTCACCCCTCCACTTT. Encoded protein: CSARDRPGQGHSPLHF.

This clonotype was detected ten times or more. The chain links TRBV11-2 to TRBJ2-5; D uncertain. Germline V CDR1 and CDR2: SGHAT, FQNNGV. Between the trimmed V and J ends, which lost 1 base and 5 bases, there was a span of 23 bases. The CDR3 is 18 amino acids. The chain's CDR3 is CASSLVVRTSVLGETQYF. CDR3 sequence (DNA): TGTGCCAGCAGCTTAGTTGTCAGGACGTCCGTCTTAGGTGAGACCCAGTACTTC.

The chain employs TRBV7-2 and TRBJ2-5, with a weak D call TRBD2 (5 bases). CDR3 length: 15 amino acids. Germline loops: CDR1 SGHTA, CDR2 FQGNSA. Trimming left V 1 base short and J 2 bases short, with 11 bases between. For the CDR3, the DNA is TGTGCCAGCAGCTTAGTTGCCGGGGATCAAGAGACCCAGTACTTC. Protein product: CASSLVAGDQETQYF.

This clonotype was seen only once. The V call is TRBV6-6, the J call TRBJ2-6; 12 bases map to TRBD2. CDR3 length: 15 amino acids. The germline CDR1 and CDR2 sequences are MNHNY and SVGAGI (reference sequence). V shed 5 bases and J 5 bases; nucleotides not matched to a gene: 1. Here the CDR3 DNA reads TGTGCCAGCAGTCGGACTAGCGGGAGGGCCAACGTCCTGACTTTC. Protein product: CASSRTSGRANVLTF.

This rearrangement joins TRBV7-2 to TRBJ1-1; 7 positions agree with TRBD1. CDR3 length: 16 residues. The junction had 15 bases not matched to a gene; V was cut back by 5 bases and J by 6 bases. Germline values: CDR1 SGHTA, CDR2 FQGNSA. CDR3 residues: CASSLHPEKTGSEAFF. In DNA, the CDR3 is TGTGCCAGCAGCCTACACCCGGAAAAGACAGGGTCTGAAGCTTTCTTT.

The chain combines TRBV6-1 with TRBJ2-1, with D possibly matching TRBD2 (6 bases). In germline, CDR1 is MNHNS, CDR2 SASEGT. CDR3 length: 15 amino acids. Deletions cut 6 bases from V and 7 bases from J, with 19 bases between. In DNA, the CDR3 is TGTGCCAGCAGGGCCGGGGCTAGCGAACGTAATGAGCAGTTCTTC. This sequence encodes CASRAGASERNEQFF.